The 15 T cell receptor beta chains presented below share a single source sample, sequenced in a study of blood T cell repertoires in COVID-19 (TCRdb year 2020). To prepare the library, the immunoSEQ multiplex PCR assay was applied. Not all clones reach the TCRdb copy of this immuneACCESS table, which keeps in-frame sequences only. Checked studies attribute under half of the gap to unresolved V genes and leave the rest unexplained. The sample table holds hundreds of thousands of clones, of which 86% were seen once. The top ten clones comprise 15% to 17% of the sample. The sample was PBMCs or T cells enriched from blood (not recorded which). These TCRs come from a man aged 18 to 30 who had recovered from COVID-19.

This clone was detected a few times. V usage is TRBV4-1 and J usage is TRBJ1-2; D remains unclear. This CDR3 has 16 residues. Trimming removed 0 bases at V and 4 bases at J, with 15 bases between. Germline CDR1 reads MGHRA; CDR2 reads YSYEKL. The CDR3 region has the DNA TGCGCCAGCAGCCAAGAGGGCAGCAGACAACGCTATGGCTACACCTTC. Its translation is CASSQEGSRQRYGYTF.

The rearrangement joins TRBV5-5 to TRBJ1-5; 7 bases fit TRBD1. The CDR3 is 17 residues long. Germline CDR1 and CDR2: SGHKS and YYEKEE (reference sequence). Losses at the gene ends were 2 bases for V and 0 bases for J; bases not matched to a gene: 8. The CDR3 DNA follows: TGTGCCAGCAGCTTTATACCGGGACAGAATAGCAATCAGCCCCAGCATTTT. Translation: CASSFIPGQNSNQPQHF. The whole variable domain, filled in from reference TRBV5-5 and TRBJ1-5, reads DAGVTQSPTHLIKTRGQQVTLRCSPISGHKSVSWYQQVLGQGPQFIFQYYEKEERGRGNFPDRFSARQFPNYSSELNVNALLLGDSALYLCASSFIPGQNSNQPQHFGDGTRLSIL.

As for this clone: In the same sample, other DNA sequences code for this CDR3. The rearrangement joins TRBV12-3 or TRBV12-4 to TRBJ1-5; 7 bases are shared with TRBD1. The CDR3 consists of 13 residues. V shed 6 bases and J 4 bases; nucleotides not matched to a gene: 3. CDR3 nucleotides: TGTGCCAGCAGCTTGACAGGGAATCAGCCCCAGCATTTT. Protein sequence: CASSLTGNQPQHF.

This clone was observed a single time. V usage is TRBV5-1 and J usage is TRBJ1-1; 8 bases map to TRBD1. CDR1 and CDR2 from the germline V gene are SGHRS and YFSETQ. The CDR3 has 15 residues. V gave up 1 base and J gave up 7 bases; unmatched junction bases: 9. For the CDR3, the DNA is TGCGCCAGCAGCTTGCCGACACAGGGGGTGAGTGAAGCTTTCTTT. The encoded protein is CASSLPTQGVSEAFF.

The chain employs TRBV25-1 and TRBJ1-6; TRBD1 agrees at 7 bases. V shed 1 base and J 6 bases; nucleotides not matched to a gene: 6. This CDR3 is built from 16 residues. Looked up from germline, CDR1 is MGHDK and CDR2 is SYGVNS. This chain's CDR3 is CASSESPGQVNSPLHF. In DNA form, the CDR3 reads TGTGCCAGCAGTGAATCTCCCGGACAGGTTAATTCACCCCTCCACTTT.

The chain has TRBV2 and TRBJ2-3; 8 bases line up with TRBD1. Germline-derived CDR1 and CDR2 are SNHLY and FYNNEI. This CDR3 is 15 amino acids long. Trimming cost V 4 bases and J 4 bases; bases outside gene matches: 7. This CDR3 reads CASSGWGQVSDTQYF. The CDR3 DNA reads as TGTGCCAGCAGTGGTTGGGGACAGGTTTCAGATACGCAGTATTTT.

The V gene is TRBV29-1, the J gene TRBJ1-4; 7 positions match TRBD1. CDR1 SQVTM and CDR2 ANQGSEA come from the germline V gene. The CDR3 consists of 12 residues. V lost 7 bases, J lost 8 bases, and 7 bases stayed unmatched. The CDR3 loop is CSATGDDEKLFF. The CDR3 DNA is TGCAGCGCTACAGGGGACGACGAAAAACTGTTTTTT.

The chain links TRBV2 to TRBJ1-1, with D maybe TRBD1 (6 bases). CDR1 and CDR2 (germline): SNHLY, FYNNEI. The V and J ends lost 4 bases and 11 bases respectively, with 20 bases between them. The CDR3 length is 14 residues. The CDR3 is CASSGERGAGLAFF. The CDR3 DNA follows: TGTGCCAGCAGTGGAGAGCGGGGGGCCGGGCTGGCTTTCTTT.

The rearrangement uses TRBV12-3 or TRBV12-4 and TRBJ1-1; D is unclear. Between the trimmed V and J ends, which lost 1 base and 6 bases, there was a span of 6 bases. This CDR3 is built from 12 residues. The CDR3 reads CASSLGAAEAFF. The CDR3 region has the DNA TGTGCCAGCAGTTTAGGGGCTGCTGAAGCTTTCTTT.

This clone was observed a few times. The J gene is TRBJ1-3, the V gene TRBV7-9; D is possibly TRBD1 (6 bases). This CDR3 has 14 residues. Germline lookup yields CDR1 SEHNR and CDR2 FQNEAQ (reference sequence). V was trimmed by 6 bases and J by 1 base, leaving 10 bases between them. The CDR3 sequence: CASRHDRSGNTIYF. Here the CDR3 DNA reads TGTGCCAGCAGACACGACAGGTCTGGAAACACCATATATTTT. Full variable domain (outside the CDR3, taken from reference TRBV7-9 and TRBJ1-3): DTGVSQNPRHKITKRGQNVTFRCDPISEHNRLYWYRQTLGQGPEFLTYFQNEAQLEKSRLLSDRFSAERPKGSFSTLEIQRTEQGDSAMYLCASRHDRSGNTIYFGEGSWLTVV.

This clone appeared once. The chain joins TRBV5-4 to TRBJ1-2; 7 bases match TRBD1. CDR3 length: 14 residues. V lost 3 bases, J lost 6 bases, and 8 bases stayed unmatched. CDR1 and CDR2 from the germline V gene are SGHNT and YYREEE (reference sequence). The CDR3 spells CASSSPDRPHGYTF. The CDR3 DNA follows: TGTGCCAGCAGCTCCCCGGACAGGCCGCATGGCTACACCTTC.

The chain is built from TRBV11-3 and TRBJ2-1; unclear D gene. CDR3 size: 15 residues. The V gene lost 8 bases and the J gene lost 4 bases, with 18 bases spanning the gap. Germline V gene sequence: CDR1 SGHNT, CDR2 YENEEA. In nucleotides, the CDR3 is TGTGCCAGCCATCCAGTGGCAGGATCATACAATGAGCAGTTCTTC. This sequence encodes CASHPVAGSYNEQFF.

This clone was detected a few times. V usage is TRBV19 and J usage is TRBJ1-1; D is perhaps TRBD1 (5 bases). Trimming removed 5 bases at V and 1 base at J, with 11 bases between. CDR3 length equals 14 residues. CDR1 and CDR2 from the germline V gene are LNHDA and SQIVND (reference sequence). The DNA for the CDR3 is TGTGCCAGTAGTCCTGCGGGGGGGAACACTGAAGCTTTCTTT. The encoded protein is CASSPAGGNTEAFF. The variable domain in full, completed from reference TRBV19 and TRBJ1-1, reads DGGITQSPKYLFRKEGQNVTLSCEQNLNHDAMYWYRQDPGQGLRLIYYSQIVNDFQKGDIAEGYSVSREKKESFPLTVTSAQKNPTAFYLCASSPAGGNTEAFFGQGTRLTVV.

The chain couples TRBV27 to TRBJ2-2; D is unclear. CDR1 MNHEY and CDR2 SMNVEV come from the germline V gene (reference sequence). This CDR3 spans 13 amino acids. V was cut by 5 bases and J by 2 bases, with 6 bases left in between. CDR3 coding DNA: TGTGCCAGCAGTCTGGGCAACACCGGGGAGCTGTTTTTT. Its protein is CASSLGNTGELFF.

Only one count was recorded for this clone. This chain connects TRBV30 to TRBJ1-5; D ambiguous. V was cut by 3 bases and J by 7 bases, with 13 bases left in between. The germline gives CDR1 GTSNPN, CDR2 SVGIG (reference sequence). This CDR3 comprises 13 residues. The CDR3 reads CAWSHSGDQPQHF. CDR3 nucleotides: TGTGCCTGGAGCCACTCCGGAGACCAGCCCCAGCATTTT. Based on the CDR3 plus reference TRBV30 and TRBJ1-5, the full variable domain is SQTIHQWPATLVQPVGSPLSLECTVEGTSNPNLYWYRQAAGRGLQLLFYSVGIGQISSEVPQNLSASRPQDRQFILSSKKLLLSDSGFYLCAWSHSGDQPQHFGDGTRLSIL.